This TCR beta chain comes out of a study of human T cells and chemical hapten exposure. Study background: Patch tests of 0.01% DPC on the upper back were read at 6 days.

Notes on the study in general: The immune response of these alopecia patients might not match healthy individuals'. After DPC sensitization, TCRs above 1 in 1000 frequency showed no change.

Trimming removed 0 bases from V and 0 bases from J, with 9 bases in between. Germline CDR1 SGHKS, CDR2 YYEKEE (reference sequence). The CDR3 length is 16 residues. TCRdb recomputed calls from the RACE reads with MiXCR, one row per CDR3 protein. Of roughly 50,000 distinct CDR3 sequences listed, 9.5% to 12% are singletons. This sample's time point: patch test 1, 2 weeks after DPC sensitization. Treatment specified: therapeutic diphenylcyclopropenone sensitization with weekly scalp DPC. Total RNA came from unfractionated whole blood. Researchers sampled blood before each patch test went on. Ten or more counts support this clonotype. No antigen is known for it.

The specimen was whole blood, collected in connection with sensitization to the hapten diphenylcyclopropenone (DPC). V usage is TRBV5-5 and J usage is TRBJ1-4; D perhaps matches TRBD1 (5 bases). This receptor was taken from a woman aged 40 to 50 with alopecia areata. Some clones in this sample may be carry-over from other donors' samples. CDR3 amino acids: CASSLAPTATNEKLFF. Here the CDR3 DNA reads TGTGCCAGCAGCTTGGCCCCGACAGCAACTAATGAAAAACTGTTTTTT.